This T cell receptor beta chain was sequenced in a study of memory CD4+ T cells and cytomegalovirus serostatus. V shed 5 bases and J shed 4 bases, with 8 bases lying between them. Germline-derived CDR1 and CDR2 are SGHVS and FQNEAQ. The CDR3 spans 12 residues. Single viable CD3+CD4+CD8-CD45RO+ cells were sorted as the memory CD4+ T cells. Study-level results: Suggested: most of the CMV-linked TCR signature lies in CD4+ memory cells.

Libraries were prepared by immunoSEQ multiplex PCR; TCRdb keeps only in-frame clonotypes and omits some of them. Counted here are approximately 52,000 clones, 75% to 85% occurring once; the ten biggest clones make up less than 1%. To note about this clone: Antigen specificity is unknown.

The TCR originated in an adult in good health and CMV-seronegative. The sequenced material came from memory CD4+ T cells from blood. The chain couples TRBV7-8 to TRBJ1-1, with TRBD1 as a possible D gene (6 bases). The CDR3: CASSGGATEAFF. The CDR3 bases are TGTGCCAGCAGCGGGGGGGCCACTGAAGCTTTCTTT.